Listed below are T cell receptor beta chains from one sample, sequenced in a study of cytomegalovirus exposure and HLA in healthy donors. Only in-frame clones appear in the TCRdb table, and some are missing; sequencing was by immunoSEQ multiplex PCR. The sample's table shows more than 100,000 clones. The sample consisted of PBMCs. These receptors all stem from a man between 18 and 35 years old in good health and CMV-seronegative. The CDR3 runs from the conserved cysteine through the conserved F or W. D genes are given only for firm matches.

j_call d_call v_call cdr3_aa cdr3_nt
TRBJ1-3 TRBD1 TRBV7-8 CASSIVTGGASGNTIYF TGTGCCAGCAGCATCGTGACAGGGGGCGCTTCTGGAAACACCATATATTTT
TRBJ2-3 TRBD2 TRBV2 CASSVGRTTDTQYF TGTGCCAGCAGTGTCGGGAGGACCACAGATACGCAGTATTTT
TRBJ1-1 . TRBV6-1 CASSPRDKNTEAFF TGTGCCAGCAGTCCCCGGGACAAGAACACTGAAGCTTTCTTT
TRBJ1-2 . TRBV2 CASSQRRDYGYTF TGTGCCAGCAGTCAACGACGGGACTATGGCTACACCTTC
TRBJ2-2 TRBD2 TRBV4-1 CASSHILAGAHLTGELFF TGCGCCAGCAGCCACATCCTAGCGGGGGCCCACCTCACCGGGGAGCTGTTTTTT
TRBJ1-1 . TRBV14 CASKSLSGTEAFF TGTGCCAGCAAATCGTTATCGGGAACTGAAGCTTTCTTT
TRBJ1-1 . TRBV5-1 CASSPGSTGYTEAFF TGCGCCAGCAGCCCGGGAAGCACAGGGTACACTGAAGCTTTCTTT
TRBJ1-1 TRBD1 TRBV7-9 CASSFRDRDTEAFF TGTGCCAGCAGCTTCCGGGACAGGGACACTGAAGCTTTCTTT
TRBJ2-1 TRBD2 TRBV7-2 CASSLVGLELGFF TGTGCCAGCAGCTTAGTGGGACTAGAGTTAGGGTTCTTC
TRBJ1-4 TRBD1 TRBV4-1 CASSWDRPNEKLFF TGCGCCAGCAGCTGGGACAGGCCGAATGAAAAACTGTTTTTT
TRBJ2-7 TRBD1 TRBV5-6 CASSWDRGNEQYF TGTGCCAGCAGCTGGGACAGGGGTAACGAGCAGTACTTC
TRBJ2-7 TRBD1 TRBV5-1 CASASGQGVSYEQYF TGCGCCAGCGCGAGCGGACAGGGTGTTTCCTACGAGCAGTACTTC
TRBJ2-7 TRBD1 TRBV5-1 CASSLEGQGSYEQYF TGCGCCAGCAGCTTGGAAGGACAGGGATCCTACGAGCAGTACTTC